The clone carrying this T cell receptor beta chain was seen only a few times. Its target is not known. In germline, CDR1 is SGHTA, CDR2 FQGNSA. V lost 5 bases to trimming and J lost 8 bases, with 12 bases between them. The CDR3 extends over 12 amino acids. The data were taken from a study of cytomegalovirus exposure and HLA in healthy donors. Overall study results and limits: Rates of TCR association differed by HLA locus in a later analysis, with DRB1 highest and HLA-C lowest. Researchers catalogued about 160 TCR beta chains as cytomegalovirus-associated.

Primers: 60 Vbeta forward and 13 Jbeta reverse. Clones were read by immunoSEQ multiplex PCR, and TCRdb kept only the in-frame ones, dropping some. The sample shows roughly 150,000 clones, 65% to 90% of them seen only once. The chain is built from TRBV7-2 and TRBJ1-2, with D tentatively TRBD1 (5 bases). Material: PBMCs. The source of this sequence is a male donor in good health and CMV-seronegative. The CDR3: CASSPDIDGYTF. The CDR3 DNA sequence: TGTGCCAGCAGCCCGGACATTGACGGCTACACCTTC.